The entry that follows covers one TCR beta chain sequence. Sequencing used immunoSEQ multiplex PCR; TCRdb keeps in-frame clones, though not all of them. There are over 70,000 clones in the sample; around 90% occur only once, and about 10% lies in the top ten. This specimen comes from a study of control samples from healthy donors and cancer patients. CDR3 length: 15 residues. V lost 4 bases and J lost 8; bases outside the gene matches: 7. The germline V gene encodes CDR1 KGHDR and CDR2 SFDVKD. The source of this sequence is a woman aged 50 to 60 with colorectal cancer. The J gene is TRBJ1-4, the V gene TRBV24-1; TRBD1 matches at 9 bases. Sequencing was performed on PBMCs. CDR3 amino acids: CATSDPTGGHEKLFF. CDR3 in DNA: TGTGCCACCAGTGACCCGACAGGGGGACACGAAAAACTGTTTTTT.